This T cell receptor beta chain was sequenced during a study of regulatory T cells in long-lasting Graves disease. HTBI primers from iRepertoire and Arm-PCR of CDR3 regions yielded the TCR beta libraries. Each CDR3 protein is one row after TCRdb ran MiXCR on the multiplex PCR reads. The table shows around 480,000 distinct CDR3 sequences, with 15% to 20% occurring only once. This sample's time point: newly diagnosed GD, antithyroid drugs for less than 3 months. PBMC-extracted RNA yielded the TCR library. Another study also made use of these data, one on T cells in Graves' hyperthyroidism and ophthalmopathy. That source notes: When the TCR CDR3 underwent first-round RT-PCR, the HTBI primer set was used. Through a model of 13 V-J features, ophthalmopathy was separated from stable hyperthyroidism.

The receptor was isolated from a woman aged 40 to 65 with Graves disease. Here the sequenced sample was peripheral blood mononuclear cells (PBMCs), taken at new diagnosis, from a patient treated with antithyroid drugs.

CDR3 sequence reads: CASSLWTAGEQYF. Written as DNA, the CDR3 is TGTGCCAGCAGCCTCTGGACAGCTGGCGAGCAGTACTTC. The chain joins TRBV7-8 to TRBJ2-7; D is perhaps TRBD1 (6 bases). This CDR3 comprises 13 residues. Looked up from germline, CDR1 is SGHVS and CDR2 is FQNEAQ. Trimming pared 5 bases from V and 6 bases from J, leaving 14 bases between.